The 19 T cell receptor beta chains reported below all come from one sample, sequenced in a study of T cells in narcolepsy. Generated by immunoSEQ multiplex PCR, the TCRdb table keeps only in-frame clones and is missing some. The profile shows about 22,000 clones, around 80% of them singletons. The sequenced sample was memory (CD45RA-) CD4+ T cells from blood. The receptors originated from a human donor in good health.

This clone showed up just a few times. The rearrangement links TRBV4-1 to TRBJ1-4; a weak D match, TRBD1 (5 bases). This CDR3 contains 16 residues. Trimming shortened V by 0 bases and J by 5 bases, and 13 bases separated the two germline ends. Per the germline V gene, CDR1 is MGHRA and CDR2 is YSYEKL. CDR3 DNA sequence: TGCGCCAGCAGCCAAGACCGGGGACTGAGCAATGAAAAACTGTTTTTT. The encoded protein is CASSQDRGLSNEKLFF.

The chain recombines TRBV10-3 with TRBJ1-1; D is undetermined. Germline V CDR1 and CDR2: ENHRY, SYGVKD. The CDR3 length is 18 residues. The V end lost 3 bases, the J end lost 2 bases, and 22 bases lay between the germline ends. This CDR3 is CAISEVGRPEGSNTEAFF. DNA for the CDR3: TGTGCCATCAGTGAAGTTGGGCGCCCAGAGGGTAGTAACACTGAAGCTTTCTTT.

This clone has only one observation. V usage is TRBV7-3 and J usage is TRBJ1-1; D remains ambiguous. CDR1 SGHTA and CDR2 FQGTGA come from the germline V gene. V shed 1 base and J shed 4 bases, with 7 bases lying between them. The CDR3 extends over 13 amino acids. The CDR3 reads CASSLKGGTEAFF. The CDR3 DNA is TGTGCCAGCAGCTTAAAGGGAGGCACTGAAGCTTTCTTT.

The genes are TRBV19 and TRBJ2-3; weak D call: TRBD2 (6 bases). The CDR3 spans 16 residues. Germline CDR1 reads LNHDA; CDR2 reads SQIVND (reference sequence). Trimming took 1 base from V and 3 from J, leaving 14 bases between them. The CDR3 bases are TGTGCCAGTAGTATAGCAGGGACTCCACTTACAGATACGCAGTATTTT. It yields the protein CASSIAGTPLTDTQYF.

The chain combines TRBV2 with TRBJ2-7; tentatively, D is TRBD1 (6 bases). V shed 2 bases and J shed 5 bases, with 7 bases lying between them. This CDR3 is built from 12 residues. The germline gives CDR1 SNHLY, CDR2 FYNNEI. This CDR3 is CASSETGNEQYF. The CDR3 nucleotides are TGTGCCAGCAGTGAAACAGGGAACGAGCAGTACTTC.

The chain employs TRBV5-1 and TRBJ1-1, with D unclear. The germline V and J ends were trimmed by 1 base and 3 bases, with 7 bases remaining between them. Germline V gene data show CDR1 as SGHRS and CDR2 as YFSETQ. The CDR3 length is 13 residues. CDR3 sequence: CASSLSGDTEAFF. The CDR3 DNA follows: TGCGCCAGCAGCTTGAGCGGAGACACTGAAGCTTTCTTT.

CDR3 nucleotides: TGTGCTAGTGGTTTGGTAAGTGGGGCAGGGACAGGGAGGAACACTGAAGCTTTCTTT. It specifies CASGLVSGAGTGRNTEAFF. The chain carries TRBV12-5 and TRBJ1-1; TRBD1 aligns across 9 bases. This CDR3 has 19 amino acids. The germline V gene has CDR1 LGHNT and CDR2 FRNRAP. V lost 0 bases to trimming and J lost 1 base; unmatched junction nucleotides: 12.

This clone has only one observation. The chain links TRBV5-6 to TRBJ1-6; no firm D call. This CDR3 spans 13 amino acids. V lost 4 bases and J 10 bases, leaving 12 bases between the germline ends. Germline assignment: CDR1 SGHDT and CDR2 YYEEEE. The CDR3 DNA reads as TGTGCCAGCAGCAAAGGGTATCGCTCACCCCTCCACTTT. Translation: CASSKGYRSPLHF.

The chain combines TRBV6-6 with TRBJ1-1, with 9 bases fitting TRBD1. The CDR3 contains 16 residues. Germline CDR1 reads MNHNY; CDR2 reads SVGAGI (reference sequence). With 5 bases clipped from V and 5 bases from J, the junction kept 12 bases outside the gene matches. The CDR3 nucleotides read TGTGCCAGCAGTCCTACAGGGGGCATGGGTGGGACTGAAGCTTTCTTT. This gives the protein CASSPTGGMGGTEAFF.

J is TRBJ1-1 and V is TRBV10-2; the D is unclear. This CDR3 is built from 18 residues. Per germline, CDR1 WSHSY and CDR2 SAAADI. The V and J ends lost 1 base and 5 bases respectively, with 23 bases between them. In DNA form, the CDR3 reads TGCGCCAGCAGTGAGTGGCAGGCCAGGAGTGGAGGAAGGACTGAAGCTTTCTTT. It encodes CASSEWQARSGGRTEAFF.

The chain recombines TRBV5-4 with TRBJ2-3, with D possibly matching TRBD2 (6 bases). This CDR3 spans 14 amino acids. Trimming stripped 4 bases from V and 0 bases from J, with 9 bases between. In germline, CDR1 is SGHNT, CDR2 YYREEE (reference sequence). CDR3 protein: CASSPGLSTDTQYF. The CDR3 DNA follows: TGTGCCAGCAGCCCGGGACTCAGCACAGATACGCAGTATTTT. The full variable domain, rest sourced from reference TRBV5-4 and TRBJ2-3, is ETGVTQSPTHLIKTRGQQVTLRCSSQSGHNTVSWYQQALGQGPQFIFQYYREEENGRGNFPPRFSGLQFPNYSSELNVNALELDDSALYLCASSPGLSTDTQYFGPGTRLTVL.

The chain links TRBV7-6 to TRBJ2-3, with D unclear. Germline V lookup: CDR1 SGHVS, CDR2 FNYEAQ. V was cut by 5 bases and J by 7 bases, with 10 bases left in between. The CDR3 is 12 amino acids. The CDR3 sequence is CASSAPLNTQYF. CDR3 coding DNA: TGTGCCAGCAGCGCCCCCCTTAATACGCAGTATTTT.

This clone was seen just once. The rearrangement links TRBV5-1 to TRBJ1-2; TRBD1 is a possible D gene (6 bases). The CDR3 loop spans 15 amino acids. The V and J ends lost 0 bases and 4 bases respectively, with 13 bases between them. CDR1 is SGHRS and CDR2 is YFSETQ in the germline V gene. This CDR3 reads CASSLASRGAYGYTF. CDR3 nucleotide sequence: TGCGCCAGCAGCTTGGCCTCGAGGGGGGCCTATGGCTACACCTTC.

The gene calls are TRBV6-6 and TRBJ2-1; maybe TRBD2 (5 bases). Germline-derived CDR1 and CDR2 are MNHNY and SVGAGI (reference sequence). The V end lost 6 bases, the J end lost 0 bases, and 12 bases lay between the germline ends. The CDR3 is 15 amino acids. The CDR3 DNA reads TGTGCCAGCAGACGCGGACTGAACTCCTACAATGAGCAGTTCTTC. Encoded protein: CASRRGLNSYNEQFF.

The V call is TRBV5-1, the J call TRBJ2-1; a weak D match, TRBD1 (5 bases). Trimming stripped 1 base from V and 8 bases from J, with 19 bases between. The germline gives CDR1 SGHRS, CDR2 YFSETQ. This CDR3 contains 16 residues. DNA of the CDR3: TGCGCCAGCAGCTTGAGTCGGTCAGGGCTCTGGGATGAGCAGTTCTTC. Amino acids: CASSLSRSGLWDEQFF.

The genes are TRBV7-3 and TRBJ2-2, with 13 bases aligning to TRBD2. The germline CDR1 and CDR2 sequences are SGHTA and FQGTGA. The V segment lost 6 bases and the J segment 7 bases; nucleotides outside the gene matches: 5. There are 15 residues in the CDR3. The CDR3 loop reads CASRRTSGGFGELFF. In DNA form, the CDR3 reads TGTGCCAGCAGGCGGACTAGCGGGGGTTTCGGGGAGCTGTTTTTT.

This CDR3 reads CASSYTYEQYF. CDR3 DNA sequence: TGTGCCAGCAGTTACACCTACGAGCAGTACTTC. The rearrangement joins TRBV6-6 to TRBJ2-7; D is uncertain. Deletions cut 2 bases from V and 2 bases from J, with 1 base between. This CDR3 comprises 11 residues. Germline-derived CDR1 and CDR2 are MNHNY and SVGAGI (reference sequence).

The CDR3 sequence is CASSLAGPGHEQFF. In DNA, the CDR3 is TGTGCCAGCAGCTTAGCAGGCCCGGGGCATGAGCAGTTCTTC. V and J are TRBV7-8 and TRBJ2-1, with D perhaps matching TRBD1 or TRBD2 (5 bases each). The CDR3 contains 14 residues. The germline CDR1 and CDR2 sequences are SGHVS and FQNEAQ. The ends were cut back, 0 bases at V and 8 bases at J, with 11 bases in the middle.

The chain couples TRBV10-1 to TRBJ2-3; D call uncertain. Trimming removed 5 bases at V and 4 bases at J, with 10 bases between. The length of the CDR3 is 13 residues. Germline V CDR1 and CDR2: WNHNN, SYGVQD (reference sequence). CDR3 amino acids: CASSNRAADTQYF. The CDR3 nucleotides are TGCGCCAGCAGTAATAGGGCGGCAGATACGCAGTATTTT.